This T cell receptor beta chain was identified during a study of T cell changes during pregnancy in multiple sclerosis. The repertoire was sequenced with immunoSEQ multiplex PCR; TCRdb's copy has only in-frame clones and lacks some. The table lists 40,000 to 55,000 clones, around 91% of them singletons. The germline CDR1 and CDR2 sequences are MNHNS and SASEGT. Trimming removed 3 bases from V and 2 bases from J; junction bases left unmatched: 0. The length of the CDR3 is 14 residues. This chain uses TRBV6-1 with TRBJ2-7; 11 nucleotides match TRBD1. Sequenced material: CD8+ T cells from peripheral blood mononuclear cells, taken in the second trimester of pregnancy. This receptor was taken from a female donor with multiple sclerosis, enrolled in a pregnancy study. The CDR3 sequence is CASSEGQGAYEQYF. The CDR3 DNA is TGTGCCAGCAGTGAGGGACAGGGGGCCTACGAGCAGTACTTC.